The 20 T cell receptor beta chains in this list originate from one sample, sequenced in a study of cytomegalovirus exposure and HLA in healthy donors (dated by TCRdb to the late 2010s). The library was built by means of the immunoSEQ multiplex PCR assay. For the multiplex PCR, a mixture combining 60 forward primers for TCR Vbeta segments and 13 reverse primers for TCR Jbeta segments was used. The clones in this table, taken by TCRdb from immuneACCESS, are in-frame only. Not every clone is retained; where verified, under half of the shortfall comes from an unresolved V gene, and the cause of the rest is unknown. The sample profile shows 90,000 to 110,000 clones; roughly 73% of them were found once. The ten largest clones take up 8.6% of the sample. Sequences were obtained from PBMCs. The receptors here all came from a woman aged 40 to 49 in good health and CMV-seropositive.

V and J are TRBV5-1 and TRBJ2-5; D perhaps matches TRBD1 (6 bases). The V end was cut by 1 base, the J end by 5 bases, with 12 bases between. The CDR3 has 14 amino acids. Looked up from germline, CDR1 is SGHRS and CDR2 is YFSETQ. CDR3 nucleotides: TGCGCCAGCAGCTTGTGGGGTCAGGGGGAGACCCAGTACTTC. Amino acids: CASSLWGQGETQYF.

V usage is TRBV27 and J usage is TRBJ1-2; TRBD1 is a possible D gene (5 bases). Germline-derived CDR1 and CDR2 are MNHEY and SMNVEV (reference sequence). V was pared by 2 bases and J by 7 bases, with 11 bases between. This CDR3 is 13 amino acids long. Here the CDR3 DNA reads TGTGCCAGCAGTTTAATTTACGGGGGTGGCTACACCTTC. Translating it yields CASSLIYGGGYTF.

A single count supports this clone. The genes are TRBV5-8 and TRBJ2-5; possibly TRBD1 for D (5 bases). The end of the DNA aligns better with TRBJ2-7, so the J call may be wrong. The CDR3 sequence is 15 residues long. CDR1 and CDR2 from the germline V gene are SGHTS and YDEGEE. CDR3 amino acids: CASSLGQGLHYEQYF. CDR3 in DNA: TGTGCCAGCAGCTTGGGTCAGGGTCTTCACTACGAGCAGTACTTC.

The DNA for the CDR3 is TGTGCCAGCAGCCCCAGGACAGGGGTTTCACCCCTCCACTTT. It codes for CASSPRTGVSPLHF. The chain is built from TRBV9 and TRBJ1-6; 9 nucleotides align to TRBD1. CDR1 SGDLS and CDR2 YYNGEE come from the germline V gene. The CDR3 totals 14 residues. With 4 bases clipped from V and 9 bases from J, the junction kept 5 bases outside the gene matches.

The chain recombines TRBV7-9 with TRBJ1-3, with 10 bases matching TRBD1. After removal of 4 bases from V and 0 bases from J, the junction contained 9 bases not matched to a gene. CDR1 and CDR2 (germline): SEHNR, FQNEAQ (reference sequence). The CDR3 loop spans 18 amino acids. The CDR3 nucleotides are TGTGCCAGCAGCTCTCTCCGTGGGGACAGGGGCTCTGGAAACACCATATATTTT. It encodes CASSSLRGDRGSGNTIYF.

The V gene is TRBV6-6, the J gene TRBJ1-5; 7 nucleotides line up with TRBD1. Germline assignment: CDR1 MNHNY and CDR2 SVGAGI (reference sequence). CDR3 length equals 16 residues. V shed 6 bases, J shed 3 bases, and the junction held 11 bases outside the gene matches. The CDR3 protein is CASSQPPGQTNQPQHF. CDR3 DNA sequence: TGTGCCAGCAGCCAACCGCCGGGACAGACCAATCAGCCCCAGCATTTT.

The chain links TRBV28 to TRBJ1-2; 7 nucleotides align to TRBD1. The V segment lost 6 bases and the J segment 5 bases; nucleotides outside the gene matches: 9. Per germline, CDR1 MDHEN and CDR2 SYDVKM. This CDR3 spans 14 amino acids. CDR3 residues: CASSPPGQFYGYTF. The CDR3 bases are TGTGCCAGCAGCCCCCCGGGACAGTTTTATGGCTACACCTTC.

V and J are TRBV19 and TRBJ1-2; TRBD1 agrees at 9 bases. V was clipped by 6 bases and J by 2 bases; unmatched bases: 4. CDR3 length: 14 amino acids. Germline CDR1 and CDR2: LNHDA and SQIVND (reference sequence). The CDR3 sequence: CASRQTGGNYGYTF. The CDR3 DNA follows: TGTGCCAGTAGACAGACAGGGGGGAACTATGGCTACACCTTC.

The chain combines TRBV5-4 with TRBJ2-5, with D tentatively TRBD2 (5 bases). CDR1 and CDR2 from the germline V gene are SGHNT and YYREEE (reference sequence). V was cut by 4 bases and J by 5 bases, with 15 bases left in between. This CDR3 has 14 residues. CDR3 DNA: TGTGCCAGCAGCCCTACTTCTAGCTTGGAGACCCAGTACTTC. Amino acids: CASSPTSSLETQYF. The whole variable domain, filled in from reference TRBV5-4 and TRBJ2-5, reads ETGVTQSPTHLIKTRGQQVTLRCSSQSGHNTVSWYQQALGQGPQFIFQYYREEENGRGNFPPRFSGLQFPNYSSELNVNALELDDSALYLCASSPTSSLETQYFGPGTRLLVL.

The V call is TRBV7-9, the J call TRBJ2-7; D not resolved. The CDR3 is 12 amino acids. Germline V gives CDR1 SEHNR, CDR2 FQNEAQ (reference sequence). Deletions cut 2 bases from V and 3 bases from J, with 5 bases between. The CDR3 loop is CASSLSGYEQYF. As DNA, the CDR3 is TGTGCCAGCAGCTTATCCGGCTACGAGCAGTACTTC.

This clone was found once. CDR3 sequence: CASSHAGTGMNTEAFF. The CDR3 nucleotides are TGCGCCAGCAGCCATGCCGGGACAGGGATGAACACTGAAGCTTTCTTT. The V call is TRBV4-3, the J call TRBJ1-1; 9 bases line up with TRBD1. Germline V gene lookup returns CDR1 LGHNA and CDR2 YSLEER. With 3 bases clipped from V and 0 bases from J, the junction kept 5 bases outside the gene matches. The CDR3 is 16 amino acids.

V is TRBV7-2 and J is TRBJ2-2, with 9 bases identical to TRBD1. The CDR3 length is 15 residues. With 4 bases clipped from V and 7 bases from J, the junction kept 7 bases outside the gene matches. The germline V gene encodes CDR1 SGHTA and CDR2 FQGNSA. The CDR3: CASSYRQGGNGELFF. CDR3 bases: TGTGCCAGCAGCTATAGACAGGGGGGTAACGGGGAGCTGTTTTTT.

V gene TRBV28 combines with J gene TRBJ2-7; 8 nucleotides line up with TRBD1. This CDR3 has 15 amino acids. J was trimmed by 3 bases and V by 6 bases; bases with no gene match: 10. Germline V lookup: CDR1 MDHEN, CDR2 SYDVKM. CDR3 sequence: CASRGTDRAGYEQYF. DNA for the CDR3: TGTGCCAGCAGAGGAACGGACAGGGCCGGCTACGAGCAGTACTTC.

The chain employs TRBV28 and TRBJ2-7, with 8 bases lining up with TRBD1. The germline gives CDR1 MDHEN, CDR2 SYDVKM. With 4 bases clipped from V and 2 bases from J, the junction kept 10 bases outside the gene matches. The CDR3 consists of 16 residues. The CDR3 nucleotides read TGTGCCAGCAGTTCAGGTTACGGGACAGGAGCCTACGAGCAGTACTTC. Protein product: CASSSGYGTGAYEQYF.

This sequence joins TRBV18 and TRBJ1-1; TRBD1 might be the D (6 bases). Between the trimmed V and J ends, which lost 3 bases and 4 bases, there was a span of 15 bases. Germline CDR1 and CDR2: KGHSH and LQKENI. This CDR3 comprises 15 residues. The CDR3 region is CASSPSGRGATEAFF. The CDR3 bases are TGTGCCAGCTCACCTTCGGGACGGGGGGCCACTGAAGCTTTCTTT.

This chain joins TRBV28 and TRBJ2-5, with a weak D call TRBD1 (5 bases). With 3 bases removed from V and 3 bases from J, the gap between germline ends came to 8 bases. Per germline, CDR1 MDHEN and CDR2 SYDVKM. The CDR3 sequence is 13 residues long. CDR3 residues: CASSLGQEETQYF. For the CDR3, the DNA is TGTGCCAGCAGTTTGGGGCAGGAAGAGACCCAGTACTTC.

This clone was seen only once. This sequence joins TRBV9 and TRBJ2-1, with D possibly being TRBD2 (7 bases). The germline gives CDR1 SGDLS, CDR2 YYNGEE. The CDR3 covers 15 residues. The V end lost 3 bases, the J end lost 2 bases, and 12 bases lay between the germline ends. CDR3 sequence: CASSGGGTPYNEQFF. The CDR3 region has the DNA TGTGCCAGCAGCGGGGGGGGGACACCCTACAATGAGCAGTTCTTC.

The V and J genes are TRBV4-3 and TRBJ2-3; no reliable D call. The germline gives CDR1 LGHNA, CDR2 YSLEER. V lost 1 base to trimming and J lost 5 bases, with 13 bases between them. This CDR3 comprises 15 residues. The CDR3 sequence is CASSQVLRYGDTQYF. In nucleotides, the CDR3 is TGCGCCAGCAGCCAAGTACTGCGTTATGGAGATACGCAGTATTTT.

The V and J genes are TRBV5-1 and TRBJ1-3; 7 bases match TRBD1. CDR1 and CDR2 from the germline V gene are SGHRS and YFSETQ. Trimming removed 4 bases from V and 2 bases from J; junction bases left unmatched: 6. The CDR3 loop spans 15 amino acids. The CDR3: CASSHNRGPGNTIYF. The CDR3, as DNA: TGCGCCAGCAGCCATAACAGGGGCCCTGGAAACACCATATATTTT.

The chain carries TRBV2 and TRBJ1-5; D might be TRBD1 (5 bases). The V end lost 2 bases, the J end lost 5 bases, and 22 bases lay between the germline ends. CDR3 length equals 18 residues. The germline V gene has CDR1 SNHLY and CDR2 FYNNEI. The CDR3 region has the DNA TGTGCCAGCAGTGAAAGGGAGGGGACTCAGGTTGGAGATCAGCCCCAGCATTTT. Protein product: CASSEREGTQVGDQPQHF.